The 14 T cell receptor beta chains presented below share a single source sample, sequenced in a study of T cell changes during pregnancy in multiple sclerosis. The table came from immunoSEQ multiplex PCR; TCRdb's copy has only in-frame clones and leaves some out. The table includes 15,000 to 20,000 clones, roughly 84% detected once. The sequenced sample was CD8+ T cells from peripheral blood mononuclear cells, obtained in the third trimester of pregnancy. The receptors were sampled from a female donor in good health, enrolled as a control in a pregnancy study.

The V call is TRBV6-6, the J call TRBJ2-7; 9 bases match TRBD1. Per germline, CDR1 MNHNY and CDR2 SVGAGI (reference sequence). The CDR3 spans 15 residues. V gave up 6 bases and J gave up 4 bases; unmatched junction bases: 10. DNA of the CDR3: TGTGCCAGCAGGCCAGCGGACAGGGGACTGTACGAGCAGTACTTC. Protein: CASRPADRGLYEQYF.

This CDR3 is CASSSGQGPHNEQFF. The DNA of the CDR3 is TGTGCCAGCAGCTCAGGACAGGGACCCCACAATGAGCAGTTCTTC. The chain uses TRBV7-9 and TRBJ2-1; 8 positions agree with TRBD1. Germline values: CDR1 SEHNR, CDR2 FQNEAQ (reference sequence). There are 15 residues in the CDR3. The junction had 7 bases not matched to a gene; V was cut back by 4 bases and J by 5 bases.

The rearrangement links TRBV25-1 to TRBJ2-5; D may be TRBD1 (5 bases). Deletions cut 7 bases from V and 5 bases from J, with 20 bases between. Germline-derived CDR1 and CDR2 are MGHDK and SYGVNS. This CDR3 comprises 15 residues. The CDR3 DNA follows: TGTGCCAGCACCCTAGAAGGAGCAGGGCCGGAGACCCAGTACTTC. It codes for CASTLEGAGPETQYF.

The J gene is TRBJ2-7, the V gene TRBV10-2; 9 nucleotides align to TRBD1. This CDR3 is 15 amino acids long. Unmatched junction bases numbered 3, after V lost 1 base and J lost 2 bases. From germline, CDR1 is WSHSY and CDR2 SAAADI. CDR3 sequence reads: CASSELGQGAYEQYF. The CDR3 DNA reads as TGCGCCAGCAGTGAGTTGGGACAGGGAGCCTACGAGCAGTACTTC.

V gene TRBV7-2 combines with J gene TRBJ1-2; the D is unclear. The CDR3 runs 13 residues. Between the trimmed V and J ends, which lost 5 bases and 4 bases, there was a span of 11 bases. Germline loops: CDR1 SGHTA, CDR2 FQGNSA. The CDR3 bases are TGTGCCAGCAGCAACGAGAACAGCTATGGCTACACCTTC. It encodes CASSNENSYGYTF.

The chain uses TRBV14 and TRBJ2-1; 16 bases are a match to TRBD2. Germline V lookup: CDR1 SGHDN, CDR2 FVKESK. J lost 12 bases, V lost 3 bases, and 14 bases had no gene match. The CDR3 loop spans 18 amino acids. CDR3 sequence (DNA): TGTGCCAGCAGCCACGAAACAGCCGGGACTAGCGGGAGGGCCCGGCAGTTCTTC. Translated, it gives CASSHETAGTSGRARQFF.

The chain combines TRBV19 with TRBJ1-4; TRBD1 is a possible D gene (5 bases). V lost 3 bases and J 8 bases, leaving 10 bases between the germline ends. There are 13 residues in the CDR3. Germline V CDR1 and CDR2: LNHDA, SQIVND (reference sequence). CDR3 residues: CASSMRGLEKLFF. DNA for the CDR3: TGTGCCAGTAGTATGCGGGGCCTAGAAAAACTGTTTTTT.

The chain carries TRBV4-3 and TRBJ2-7; the match to TRBD1 covers 10 bases. Unmatched junction bases numbered 3, after V lost 1 base and J lost 3 bases. Germline V CDR1 and CDR2: LGHNA, YSLEER. The CDR3 is 15 residues long. The CDR3 region is CASSQGTGGNYEQYF. The CDR3 nucleotides read TGCGCCAGCAGCCAAGGGACAGGGGGGAACTACGAGCAGTACTTC.

The V call is TRBV23-1, the J call TRBJ1-1; 8 bases line up with TRBD1. TRBV23-1 is an open reading frame, and its role is uncertain. The CDR3 runs to 16 residues. The V gene end was trimmed by 3 bases and the J gene end by 6 bases; junction bases not matched to a gene: 12. The CDR3 sequence: CASSHSRDRYIAEAFF. The CDR3 region has the DNA TGCGCCAGCAGTCATAGCCGGGACAGGTATATTGCTGAAGCTTTCTTT.

V and J are TRBV7-9 and TRBJ1-2; no firm D call. The ends were cut back, 5 bases at V and 6 bases at J, with 22 bases in the middle. CDR1 SEHNR and CDR2 FQNEAQ come from the germline V gene (reference sequence). This CDR3 is built from 16 residues. The CDR3 loop reads CASSTLLLRGLDGYTF. DNA for the CDR3: TGTGCCAGCAGCACCCTCCTCTTGCGTGGTTTGGATGGCTACACCTTC.

The chain couples TRBV27 to TRBJ1-4, with TRBD1 as a possible D gene (5 bases). Germline V lookup: CDR1 MNHEY, CDR2 SMNVEV (reference sequence). V was shortened by 3 bases and J by 3 bases, with 14 bases between the two germline ends. This CDR3 is 16 amino acids long. CDR3 sequence (DNA): TGTGCCAGCAGTTTGGGGCCGGGGGAAGCTAATGAAAAACTGTTTTTT. Amino acid sequence: CASSLGPGEANEKLFF.

This clone occurred a few times. The V gene is TRBV5-1, the J gene TRBJ2-2; TRBD2 matches 9 bases. Trimming removed 3 bases from V and 3 bases from J; junction bases left unmatched: 3. The CDR3 spans 15 residues. Looked up from germline, CDR1 is SGHRS and CDR2 is YFSETQ. CDR3 in amino acids: CASSWGLADTGELFF. The CDR3 DNA reads as TGCGCCAGCAGCTGGGGACTAGCAGACACCGGGGAGCTGTTTTTT.

The genes are TRBV27 and TRBJ1-1; no firm D call. This CDR3 has 14 amino acids. The germline gives CDR1 MNHEY, CDR2 SMNVEV (reference sequence). The V end lost 5 bases, the J end lost 1 base, and 11 bases lay between the germline ends. The CDR3 DNA reads TGTGCCAGCAGTCCCCGTGGCAGGAACACTGAAGCTTTCTTT. It yields the protein CASSPRGRNTEAFF.

The CDR3 here is CASSEFGGGYEQYF. Written as DNA, the CDR3 is TGTGCCAGCAGTGAATTCGGCGGGGGCTACGAGCAGTACTTC. This rearrangement joins TRBV6-1 to TRBJ2-7, with 7 nucleotides matching TRBD2. V shed 2 bases, J shed 3 bases, and the junction held 4 bases outside the gene matches. CDR1 and CDR2 (germline): MNHNS, SASEGT. This CDR3 contains 14 residues.